The entry below gives a single T cell receptor beta chain sequence along with its context. Deletions cut 3 bases from V and 5 bases from J, with 11 bases between. The germline gives CDR1 GTSNPN, CDR2 SVGIG (reference sequence). The CDR3 spans 12 residues. This entry comes from a study of T-cell reconstitution after alpha-beta-depleted transplantation in children. Unique molecular identifiers were built into the TCRbeta library. TCRdb fed the PCR reads into MiXCR, producing one record per CDR3 protein. The sample has some 500,000 distinct CDR3 sequences; 15% to 20% are singletons. Source: PBMCs from the stem cell graft donor, taken from the stem cell graft. The source of this sequence is a human donor who donated a stem cell graft to a child with acute lymphoblastic leukemia. The chain employs TRBV30 and TRBJ2-7; tentative D call: TRBD1 (6 bases). The CDR3: CAWSQGSNEQYF. For the CDR3, the DNA is TGTGCCTGGAGCCAGGGGAGTAACGAGCAGTACTTC.